This TCR beta chain stems from a study of T cell responses to AZD1222 COVID-19 vaccine (dated by TCRdb to the early 2020s). The study in broad terms: A total of under 250 trial participants underwent TCR sequencing, of whom some 200 had received two doses of AZD1222 and about 25 had received two doses of the MenACWY control vaccine. Enrollment into the trials was organized by age into subgroups of 18-55, 56-69 and 70-plus years, and those subgroups contained roughly 150, 30 and 60 TCR-sequenced participants, respectively.

The CDR3 regions of human TCRbeta chains were analyzed by immunosequencing. As for how the authors treated the data: Repertoire TCRs were matched against a reference library of SARS-CoV-2-specific TCRs generated with the MIRA antigen-specificity platform. Breadth was defined as the fraction of unique TCRs that were SARS-CoV-2-associated, and depth was defined as the fraction of total T cells that were SARS-CoV-2-associated. Using the MIRA data, each spike-specific TCR was assigned both to the spike region to which the TCR was reactive and to a CD4 or CD8 class. Log10-transformed breadth and depth values were compared by one-way ANOVA with Sidak's multiple comparisons tests. The immuneACCESS repertoire file appears here via TCRdb, limited to in-frame rearrangements. These files lack a portion of the clones; in checked studies, under half of the deficit traces to unresolved V genes, and the cause of the others is not known. D and trimming were read from the DNA, whereas the V and J calls and clone size are those reported in that table. For this sample the table gives some 130,000 clones, of which 70% to 90% were detected only once. The leading ten clones occupy around 8.3% of the sample.

At the junction V is shortened by 7 bases and J by 4 bases; bases outside the gene matches: 8. Sequences SQVTM (CDR1) and ANQGSEA (CDR2) are obtained from the germline V gene. The CDR3, from cysteine to phenylalanine, totals 13 residues. CDR3 DNA only is kept here, 39 bases in frame from base 1. On the study overall, not on this receptor specifically: After two AZD1222 doses, both the breadth and the depth of spike-specific TCRs were significantly higher than at day 0 and than in MenACWY recipients. Participants were mostly white British and included more females than males, and it was suggested by the authors that clonal diversity may have been underestimated. The whole spike protein was spanned by vaccine-associated CD4 TCRs, and dominant responses were seen in regions 160-218 and 743-854. Conclusions about previously exposed vaccinees were limited because only six AZD1222 recipients were SARS-CoV-2 seropositive at baseline. Reportedly, almost half of the unique spike-specific TCRs recognized epitopes lying outside the regions that are mutated in the B.1.351 and B.1.1.7 variants. Because no day 14 peak-response samples were available, repertoires were characterized only after the peak T cell response. The 56-69-year group was small, and its depth increase did not reach significance, likely because of low power.

This clone was detected a few times. This clone's antigen is unknown. Base-call qualities are not available, and no considerably larger clone is one nucleotide away. The time point label on this specimen signifies: about 28 days (+/-7) after the second vaccine dose. Read against the paper, the sample's treatment or condition label means: meningococcal conjugate vaccine given as trial control. Vaccinee samples were obtained from the UK trials COV001 and COV002, which included a single-blind randomized controlled phase 2/3 trial of AZD1222 (ChAdOx1 nCoV-19) in healthy adults. For TCRbeta chain sequencing, PBMC samples were collected from trial participants at day 0 and at day 28 after the second dose.

The TCR sequence derives from an adult who received the MenACWY meningococcal vaccine as a control. The chain was built from TRBV29-1 and TRBJ1-2; 8 junctional bases match TRBD1. The specimen comprised peripheral blood, sampled 28 days after the second dose of the MenACWY control vaccine. CDR3 sequence: CSASDREGYGYTF. In nucleotide form, the sequence is TGCAGCGCCTCGGACAGGGAGGGCTATGGCTACACCTTC. Beyond the CDR3, the reference TRBV29-1 and TRBJ1-2 genes provide the residues; the full variable domain reads: SAVISQKPSRDICQRGTSLTIQCQVDSQVTMMFWYRQQPGQSLTLIATANQGSEATYESGFVIDKFPISRPNLTFSTLTVSNMSPEDSSIYLCSASDREGYGYTFGSGTRLTVV.